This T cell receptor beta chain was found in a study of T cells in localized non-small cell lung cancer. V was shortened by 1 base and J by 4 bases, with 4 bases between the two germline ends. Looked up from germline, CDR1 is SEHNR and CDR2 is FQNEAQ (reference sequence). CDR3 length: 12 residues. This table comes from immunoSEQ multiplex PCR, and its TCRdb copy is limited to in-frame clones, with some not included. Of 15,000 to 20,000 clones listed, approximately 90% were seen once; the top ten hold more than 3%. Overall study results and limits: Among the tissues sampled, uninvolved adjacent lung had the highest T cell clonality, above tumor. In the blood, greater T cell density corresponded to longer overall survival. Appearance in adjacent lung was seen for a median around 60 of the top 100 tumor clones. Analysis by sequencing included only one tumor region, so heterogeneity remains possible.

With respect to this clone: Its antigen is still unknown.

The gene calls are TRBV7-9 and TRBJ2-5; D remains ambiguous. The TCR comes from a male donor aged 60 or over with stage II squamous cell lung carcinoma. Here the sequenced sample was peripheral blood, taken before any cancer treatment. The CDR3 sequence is CASSLESETQYF. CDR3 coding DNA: TGTGCCAGCAGCTTAGAGTCAGAGACCCAGTACTTC.